These 8 T cell receptor beta chains originate from one sample sequenced in a study of Graves' ophthalmopathy and Graves' hyperthyroidism. Amplified TCR beta CDR3 regions were obtained using RNA transcripts as template. RT-PCR was first run with HTBI primers, then multiplex PCR in a second round. From the multiplex PCR reads, TCRdb called clonotypes with MiXCR, one entry per CDR3 protein. The sample contains hundreds of thousands of distinct CDR3 sequences, 15% of which appear only once. The specimen was peripheral blood. All receptors derive from a woman younger than 35 with stable Graves' hyperthyroidism.

The J gene is TRBJ1-2, the V gene TRBV3-1; D not certain. Trimming pared 5 bases from V and 3 bases from J, leaving 13 bases between. Germline-derived CDR1 and CDR2 are LGHDT and YNNKEL (reference sequence). The length of the CDR3 is 14 residues. DNA of the CDR3: TGTGCCAGCAGCTCCCGCGCAGTTGACTATGGCTACACCTTC. Residues: CASSSRAVDYGYTF.

This clonotype was detected many times. This rearrangement joins TRBV29-1 to TRBJ2-5; TRBD2 might be the D (5 bases). V lost 1 base and J lost 8, with 17 bases in between. The CDR3 covers 14 residues. CDR1 is SQVTM and CDR2 is ANQGSEA in the germline V gene. The CDR3: CSVEGTGEGDTQYF. CDR3 in DNA: TGCAGCGTTGAAGGGACGGGTGAGGGAGACACCCAGTACTTC.

In its sample, this clonotype was seen many times. The chain is built from TRBV6-1 and TRBJ1-1; 7 nucleotides agree with TRBD1. Germline CDR1 MNHNS, CDR2 SASEGT. The V gene end was trimmed by 7 bases and the J gene end by 5 bases; junction bases not matched to a gene: 13. CDR3 length equals 15 residues. CDR3 residues: CASIRSRPGGTEAFF. As DNA, the CDR3 is TGTGCCAGCATCCGTAGCCGCCCAGGGGGTACTGAAGCTTTCTTT.

In its sample, this clonotype was seen many times. The chain has TRBV20-1 and TRBJ2-5; 11 bases align to TRBD2. After removal of 0 bases from V and 4 bases from J, the junction contained 4 bases not matched to a gene. The CDR3 is 15 residues long. Per germline, CDR1 DFQATT and CDR2 SNEGSKA (reference sequence). The CDR3 DNA is TGCAGTGCTAGAGATCGACTAGCGGGGAGAGAGACCCAGTACTTC. Protein: CSARDRLAGRETQYF.

This clonotype was recorded at least ten times. V gene TRBV7-8 combines with J gene TRBJ1-6; tentative D call: TRBD1 (5 bases). Between the trimmed V and J ends, which lost 2 bases and 12 bases, there was a span of 20 bases. Germline lookup yields CDR1 SGHVS and CDR2 FQNEAQ. The CDR3 length is 16 residues. DNA for the CDR3: TGTGCCAGCAGCTTACGGCGGGCAGGGACCGACAAACCCCTCCACTTT. It translates to CASSLRRAGTDKPLHF.

This clonotype has ten or more counts. At one end the junction does not follow the germline gene, possibly because of a read error. The chain is built from TRBV19 and TRBJ1-1, with no clear D. This CDR3 is 13 amino acids long. Germline V gives CDR1 LNHDA, CDR2 SQIVND (reference sequence). This CDR3 reads CASSIGVNTEAFF. The CDR3 bases are TGTGCCAGCAGTATCGGGGTGAACACTGAAGCTTTCTTT.

About this clonotype: The junction differs from germline at one of its ends, possibly a read error. The chain has TRBV6-1 and TRBJ1-5; no clear D gene. The V gene's germline CDR1 is MNHNS and CDR2 SASEGT. This CDR3 is built from 16 residues. DNA of the CDR3: TGTGCCAGCAGTGAGTTAAGGCAGGTTTACAATCAGCCTCAGCATTTT. Translated, it gives CASSELRQVYNQPQHF.

CDR3 loop: CASTAAQETQYF. The CDR3 DNA follows: TGTGCCAGCACAGCAGCACAAGAGACCCAGTACTTC. V gene TRBV7-2 combines with J gene TRBJ2-5, with unresolved D. The CDR3 is 12 amino acids. The germline V and J ends were trimmed by 7 bases and 2 bases, with 8 bases remaining between them. CDR1 and CDR2 from the germline V gene are SGHTA and FQGNSA. Filled out from reference TRBV7-2 and TRBJ2-5, the complete variable domain reads GAGVSQSPSNKVTEKGKDVELRCDPISGHTALYWYRQSLGQGLEFLIYFQGNSAPDKSGLPSDRFSAERTGGSVSTLTIQRTQQEDSAVYLCASTAAQETQYFGPGTRLLVL.